Below, 3 T cell receptor beta chains from the same sample are listed, as sequenced in a study of cytomegalovirus exposure and HLA in healthy donors. The assay was immunoSEQ multiplex PCR, and TCRdb's table has in-frame clones only and misses some. The repertoire holds about 160,000 clones, with approximately 87% as singletons. Sequencing used PBMCs. These receptor sequences come from a woman aged 25 to 45 in good health and CMV-seronegative.

Turning to this clone: Within the sample, other DNA sequences also encode this same CDR3. The chain recombines TRBV7-2 with TRBJ1-5, with D unclear. The CDR3 is 13 amino acids. The germline CDR1 and CDR2 sequences are SGHTA and FQGNSA. The V and J ends lost 5 bases and 4 bases respectively, with 9 bases between them. The chain's CDR3 is CASSPSRNQPQHF. The CDR3 region has the DNA TGTGCCAGCAGCCCTAGCCGAAATCAGCCCCAGCATTTT.

The J gene is TRBJ2-5, the V gene TRBV7-2; 7 nucleotides agree with TRBD2. The germline CDR1 and CDR2 sequences are SGHTA and FQGNSA. This CDR3 has 15 residues. Trimming took 2 bases from V and 4 from J; bases not matched to a gene: 7. For the CDR3, the DNA is TGTGCCAGCAGCTTAAGGGCGGGAGTCACAGAGACCCAGTACTTC. Protein sequence: CASSLRAGVTETQYF.

The chain recombines TRBV5-1 with TRBJ2-2; 7 bases agree with TRBD1. The CDR3 loop spans 15 amino acids. With 7 bases clipped from V and 1 base from J, the junction kept 7 bases outside the gene matches. Germline V gene lookup returns CDR1 SGHRS and CDR2 YFSETQ. Here the CDR3 reads CASSTGQQNTGELFF. DNA for the CDR3: TGCGCCAGCTCAACGGGACAGCAGAACACCGGGGAGCTGTTTTTT.